Below are 9 T cell receptor beta chains sequenced from a single sample in a study of radiotherapy plus CTLA-4 blockade in lung cancer. Assay used: immunoSEQ multiplex PCR; TCRdb lists only in-frame clones, some missing. Of roughly 100,000 clones listed, about 84% are singletons. This material consisted of peripheral blood, taken from a patient treated with radiotherapy plus ipilimumab. The receptors derive from a human donor with non-small cell lung cancer that progressed on radiotherapy plus ipilimumab. Some clones in this sample may be carry-over from other donors' samples.

This rearrangement joins TRBV27 to TRBJ2-7, with 9 bases lining up with TRBD1. In germline, CDR1 is MNHEY, CDR2 SMNVEV (reference sequence). The CDR3 contains 16 residues. V gave up 1 base and J gave up 3 bases; unmatched junction bases: 7. The chain's CDR3 is CASSLFTSGQGYEQYF. CDR3 nucleotide sequence: TGTGCCAGCAGTTTATTTACTTCGGGACAGGGCTACGAGCAGTACTTC.

V usage is TRBV5-8 and J usage is TRBJ1-5; unclear D gene. The CDR3 has 15 amino acids. Deletions cut 4 bases from V and 2 bases from J, with 13 bases between. Germline lookup yields CDR1 SGHTS and CDR2 YDEGEE. The CDR3 region is CASSPGSWGNQPQHF. CDR3 nucleotide sequence: TGTGCCAGCAGCCCGGGGTCGTGGGGCAATCAGCCCCAGCATTTT.

The chain combines TRBV21-1 with TRBJ2-5. TRBV21-1 is given as a pseudogene. The CDR3 length is 16 residues. The CDR3 DNA reads TGTGCCAGCAGCAAAGTTCGAACAAGGGAACAAGAGACCCAGTACTTC. Protein sequence: CASSKVRTREQETQYF.

The chain uses TRBV2 and TRBJ1-1, with TRBD1 matching 8 bases. Germline values: CDR1 SNHLY, CDR2 FYNNEI. Trimming at V came to 11 bases and at J to 10 bases, leaving 9 bases not matched to a gene. This CDR3 comprises 11 residues. In nucleotides, the CDR3 is TGTGCCGGTCGACAGGGGCCGTCAGCTTTCTTT. Translation gives CAGRQGPSAFF. The full variable domain, with the rest looked up from reference TRBV2 and TRBJ1-1, is EPEVTQTPSHQVTQMGQEVILRCVPISNHLYFYWYRQILGQKVEFLVSFYNNEISEKSEIFDDQFSVERPDGSNFTLKIRSTKLEDSAMYFCAGRQGPSAFFGQGTRLTVV.

CDR3 residues: CASSSNSSPSPGELFF. In nucleotides, the CDR3 is TGTGCCAGCAGTTCGAACTCTTCCCCCAGCCCCGGGGAGCTGTTTTTT. J is TRBJ2-2 and V is TRBV27; D remains unclear. Between the trimmed V and J ends, which lost 4 bases and 6 bases, there was a span of 18 bases. The germline V gene has CDR1 MNHEY and CDR2 SMNVEV (reference sequence). CDR3 size: 16 residues.

The chain uses TRBV15 and TRBJ2-7; the match to TRBD2 covers 12 bases. Germline-derived CDR1 and CDR2 are LNHNV and YYDKDF (reference sequence). The junction had 7 bases not matched to a gene; V was cut back by 7 bases and J by 0 bases. This CDR3 region has 16 residues. This chain's CDR3 is CATTTGLAGTSYEQYF. The CDR3 DNA reads TGTGCCACCACCACCGGACTAGCGGGAACCTCCTACGAGCAGTACTTC.

This chain uses TRBV19 with TRBJ2-1, with 8 bases aligning to TRBD2. V dropped 1 base and J dropped 2; count of bases not matched to a gene: 4. CDR1 and CDR2 from the germline V gene are LNHDA and SQIVND (reference sequence). There are 16 residues in the CDR3. CDR3 DNA: TGTGCCAGTAGTATAGTGGTAGCGGGGACCTACAATGAGCAGTTCTTC. Protein sequence: CASSIVVAGTYNEQFF.

This chain links TRBV4-3 with TRBJ2-4, with D perhaps TRBD1 (6 bases). This CDR3 has 15 amino acids. Germline-derived CDR1 and CDR2 are LGHNA and YSLEER. V was clipped by 1 base and J by 7 bases, with 14 bases between them. The CDR3 loop is CASSQGLGQSNIQYF. The CDR3 bases are TGCGCCAGCAGCCAAGGCCTAGGACAGTCGAACATTCAGTACTTC.

The chain joins TRBV10-1 to TRBJ2-1; perhaps TRBD1 as D (5 bases). Germline loops: CDR1 WNHNN, CDR2 SYGVQD (reference sequence). This CDR3 contains 13 residues. V was clipped by 7 bases and J by 5 bases, with 12 bases between them. The CDR3 region has the DNA TGCGCCAGCACCCAGGGTCGGGACAATGAGCAGTTCTTC. It specifies CASTQGRDNEQFF.